This TCR beta chain appears in the sequencing data of a study of T cells in Graves' hyperthyroidism and ophthalmopathy. The germline gives CDR1 MGHRA, CDR2 YSYEKL. V gave up 3 bases and J gave up 0 bases, with 15 bases separating them. This CDR3 has 16 amino acids. Clinical Activity Scores of at least 3, NOSPECS grades of at least 4 and durations under 3 months characterized ophthalmopathy patients. Concerning this clonotype: Its antigen is unknown.

Regions amplified from RNA transcripts were the TCR beta CDR3 regions. Primed by the HTBI set, a first-round RT-PCR was run on the TCR CDR3. In TCRdb, the multiplex PCR reads were re-called with MiXCR into one record per CDR3 protein. Of hundreds of thousands of distinct CDR3 sequences listed, about 14% are singletons. The study, taken as a whole, reports: Among clonotypes expanded in thyroid above 0.001, most were also found in blood. Ophthalmopathy was distinguished from stable hyperthyroidism by 13 V-J signatures.

The chain is built from TRBV4-1 and TRBJ2-7; D assignment may be TRBD1 or TRBD2 (5 bases each). Material: blood. The receptor comes from a man in his late teens or twenties with Graves' ophthalmopathy. CDR3 DNA: TGCGCCAGCAGCCACTTTCCTGGGGGATCCTCCTACGAGCAGTACTTC. Amino acid sequence: CASSHFPGGSSYEQYF.